Included here is one TCR beta chain sequence, with context. The data derive from a study of T cell changes during pregnancy in multiple sclerosis. Germline CDR1 SGHNT, CDR2 YYREEE (reference sequence). Deletions cut 0 bases from V and 3 bases from J, with 14 bases between. This CDR3 spans 16 amino acids. The method was immunoSEQ multiplex PCR; TCRdb's version includes in-frame clones alone and lacks a portion of them. The profile covers 50,000 or so clones, with approximately 95% appearing a single time and 5.5% to 6% taken by the ten largest. The sample was CD8+ T cells from peripheral blood mononuclear cells, taken in the first trimester of pregnancy. The V and J genes are TRBV5-4 and TRBJ2-3, with a weak D call TRBD2 (6 bases). The origin of this receptor is a female donor with multiple sclerosis, enrolled in a pregnancy study. The DNA of the CDR3 is TGTGCCAGCAGCTTGGGGCCCGGGAGAACGACAGATACGCAGTATTTT. The encoded protein is CASSLGPGRTTDTQYF.